Listed below are T cell receptor beta chains from one sample, sequenced in a study of technical replicates of blood from a few donors. The data were produced by immunoSEQ multiplex PCR, yet TCRdb's version contains in-frame clones alone and is incomplete. Among tens of thousands of clones listed, roughly 94% were seen once. The sequencing sample was made of T cells isolated from PBMCs. These receptors originate from a human donor in good health. Each CDR3 is given with its conserved first and last residue. A D gene is named only where the DNA matches it firmly. The size of a clone is reported for some rows only, either as once, few or many, or as a class for expanded clones.

v_gene,d_gene,abundance,j_gene,CDR3aa,CDR3nt
TRBV18,.,.,TRBJ2-3,CASSPYSRTSTDTQYF,TGTGCCAGCTCACCATATAGCCGAACTAGCACAGATACGCAGTATTTT
TRBV15,.,.,TRBJ1-2,CATSYYPSHLGGYGYTF,TGTGCCACCAGCTATTACCCGTCCCACTTGGGAGGCTATGGCTACACCTTC
TRBV27,.,few,TRBJ2-5,CASSLMGGRETQYF,TGTGCCAGCAGTTTAATGGGGGGAAGGGAGACCCAGTACTTC
TRBV10-1,TRBD1,.,TRBJ2-1,CATGQAYNEQFF,TGCGCCACCGGACAGGCCTACAATGAGCAGTTCTTC
TRBV6-6,.,.,TRBJ2-6,CASRVGSGANVLTF,TGTGCCAGCAGGGTCGGCTCTGGGGCCAACGTCCTGACTTTC
TRBV4-1,TRBD1,few,TRBJ1-3,CASSQEGTGGNTIYF,TGCGCCAGCAGCCAAGAGGGGACAGGGGGAAACACCATATATTTT
TRBV6-1,TRBD1,.,TRBJ1-5,CASRKGTGGQPQHF,TGTGCCAGCAGGAAAGGGACAGGGGGTCAGCCCCAGCATTTT
TRBV29-1,TRBD1,few,TRBJ1-2,CSANRQGRGFGGYTF,TGCAGCGCGAACAGACAGGGGAGAGGGTTTGGTGGCTACACCTTC
TRBV27,TRBD1,.,TRBJ1-2,CASRRQGLGYTF,TGTGCCAGCAGAAGACAGGGGTTGGGCTACACCTTC
TRBV4-1,.,.,TRBJ2-2,CASSQGGYYTGELFF,TGCGCCAGCAGCCAAGGCGGATACTACACCGGGGAGCTGTTTTTT
TRBV7-6,TRBD1,.,TRBJ2-5,CASSMGTGQETQYF,TGTGCCAGCAGTATGGGGACAGGCCAAGAGACCCAGTACTTC
TRBV27,TRBD2,.,TRBJ2-2,CATSLTSGRPANTGELFF,TGTGCCACCAGCCTGACTAGCGGGAGGCCCGCGAACACCGGGGAGCTGTTTTTT
TRBV2,.,.,TRBJ2-7,CASKQGRGYEQYF,TGTGCCAGTAAACAGGGTCGAGGCTACGAGCAGTACTTC
TRBV7-8,TRBD2,.,TRBJ2-5,CASPASGHHQETQYF,TGTGCCAGCCCTGCTAGCGGGCACCACCAAGAGACCCAGTACTTC
TRBV6-1,.,.,TRBJ1-5,CASSDQRRPRGF,TGTGCCAGCAGTGACCAAAGAAGGCCCCGGGGTTTT